This passage covers 19 T cell receptor beta chains from one sample sequenced in a study of blood T cell repertoires in COVID-19. Sequencing used immunoSEQ multiplex PCR; TCRdb keeps in-frame clones, though not all of them. The repertoire holds 250,000 to 300,000 clones, with around nine tenths as singletons. Sequenced material: PBMCs or T cells enriched from blood (not recorded which). These receptors all come from a woman aged 55-75 years who had recovered from COVID-19.

The CDR3 region has the DNA TGCGCCAGCAGCTTGGCAGGATCCGAAAACACCATATATTTT. It encodes CASSLAGSENTIYF. The rearrangement uses TRBV5-1 and TRBJ1-3; D unclear. V was trimmed by 0 bases and J by 6 bases, leaving 10 bases between them. The germline V gene encodes CDR1 SGHRS and CDR2 YFSETQ. This CDR3 is built from 14 residues.

This chain joins TRBV7-9 and TRBJ2-3, with 9 nucleotides matching TRBD2. Trimming cost V 5 bases and J 3 bases; bases outside gene matches: 6. There are 15 residues in the CDR3. CDR1 and CDR2 (germline): SEHNR, FQNEAQ (reference sequence). DNA for the CDR3: TGTGCCAGCAGCCTCGTAAGCGGGAGGACAGATACGCAGTATTTT. Translated, it gives CASSLVSGRTDTQYF.

The chain is built from TRBV5-4 and TRBJ2-3, with no clear D. The CDR3 has 13 residues. In germline, CDR1 is SGHNT, CDR2 YYREEE (reference sequence). The ends were cut back, 3 bases at V and 1 base at J, with 6 bases in the middle. CDR3 DNA: TGTGCCAGCAGCTATAGAGGCACAGATACGCAGTATTTT. Its protein is CASSYRGTDTQYF.

The chain uses TRBV19 and TRBJ2-7, with D possibly matching TRBD1 (6 bases). CDR1 LNHDA and CDR2 SQIVND come from the germline V gene (reference sequence). This CDR3 is 15 amino acids long. V dropped 4 bases and J dropped 3 bases, with 16 bases sitting between them. The CDR3: CASSRSTTGVYEQYF. The DNA of the CDR3 is TGTGCCAGTAGTAGGTCCACGACAGGCGTCTACGAGCAGTACTTC.

The CDR3 sequence is CASRPNRVENTEAFF. The CDR3 nucleotides read TGTGCCAGCAGACCCAACAGGGTAGAGAACACTGAAGCTTTCTTT. J is TRBJ1-1 and V is TRBV16, with D possibly TRBD1 on 6 matching bases. V was shortened by 6 bases and J by 1 base, with 15 bases between the two germline ends. Germline V gene data show CDR1 as KGHSY and CDR2 as FQNENV. The CDR3 length is 15 residues.

The V call is TRBV10-3, the J call TRBJ2-3, with D possibly being TRBD2 (6 bases). Germline CDR1 reads ENHRY; CDR2 reads SYGVKD. This CDR3 comprises 13 residues. Trimming stripped 6 bases from V and 2 bases from J, with 9 bases between. The CDR3 DNA follows: TGTGCCATCAGGGGAGGCGCCACAGATACGCAGTATTTT. Translated, it gives CAIRGGATDTQYF.

The chain is built from TRBV12-3 or TRBV12-4 and TRBJ1-3; D remains ambiguous. Trimming took 4 bases from V and 7 from J, leaving 5 bases between them. This CDR3 spans 11 amino acids. For the CDR3, the DNA is TGTGCCAGCAGTTACTTGAACACCATATATTTT. Translating it yields CASSYLNTIYF.

This clone has a single count. The chain uses TRBV7-5 and TRBJ2-1; TRBD1, the table's D call, lacks a check against the DNA. TRBV7-5 corresponds to a pseudogene. The CDR3 length is 18 residues. CDR3: CARSLAGPQGAPYNEQFF. In DNA form, the CDR3 reads TGTGCCAGAAGCTTAGCGGGGCCACAGGGGGCCCCCTACAATGAGCAGTTCTTC.

The chain employs TRBV6-2 or TRBV6-3 and TRBJ2-7; a weak D match, TRBD1 (6 bases). The CDR3 runs to 15 residues. The germline gives CDR1 MNHEY, CDR2 SVGEGT. Trimming took 5 bases from V and 0 from J, leaving 14 bases between them. The DNA for the CDR3 is TGTGCCAGCAGTACGGACAGCCTAAACTCCTACGAGCAGTACTTC. Its translation is CASSTDSLNSYEQYF.

The chain is built from TRBV27 and TRBJ2-5; 9 nucleotides match TRBD1. V was clipped by 11 bases and J by 5 bases; unmatched bases: 9. The germline gives CDR1 MNHEY, CDR2 SMNVEV (reference sequence). This CDR3 contains 13 residues. The CDR3 nucleotides read TGTGCCCGTACTAGACAGGGGGATGAGACCCAGTACTTC. This codes for CARTRQGDETQYF.

A single count supports this clone. The V gene is TRBV5-1, the J gene TRBJ2-7; tentative D call: TRBD2 (5 bases). Germline values: CDR1 SGHRS, CDR2 YFSETQ. CDR3 size: 14 residues. V was shortened by 4 bases and J by 3 bases, with 14 bases between the two germline ends. The CDR3 region is CASSLGIEGYEQYF. As DNA, the CDR3 is TGCGCCAGCAGCCTCGGGATCGAGGGCTACGAGCAGTACTTC.

J is TRBJ2-7 and V is TRBV28, with a possible D match to TRBD1 (6 bases). V was clipped by 7 bases and J by 4 bases, with 17 bases between them. The CDR3 runs 14 residues. The V gene's germline CDR1 is MDHEN and CDR2 SYDVKM. CDR3 protein: CASTPSGTNYEQYF. CDR3 nucleotide sequence: TGTGCCAGCACCCCATCCGGGACAAATTACGAGCAGTACTTC.

The gene calls are TRBV5-8 and TRBJ1-4, with D uncertain. V was pared by 0 bases and J by 8 bases, with 11 bases between. This CDR3 has 14 residues. Germline V CDR1 and CDR2: SGHTS, YDEGEE. CDR3 in amino acids: CASSLVQVGEKLFF. CDR3 bases: TGTGCCAGCAGCTTGGTGCAAGTGGGCGAAAAACTGTTTTTT. Full variable domain (outside the CDR3, taken from reference TRBV5-8 and TRBJ1-4): EAGVTQSPTHLIKTRGQQATLRCSPISGHTSVYWYQQALGLGLQFLLWYDEGEERNRGNFPPRFSGRQFPNYSSELNVNALELEDSALYLCASSLVQVGEKLFFGSGTQLSVL.

Of note for this clone: The junction departs from germline at one end; a sequencing error may be responsible. The gene calls are TRBV27 and TRBJ1-2, with a weak D call TRBD1 (5 bases). Germline V CDR1 and CDR2: MNHEY, SMNVEV (reference sequence). This CDR3 spans 13 amino acids. CDR3 DNA sequence: TGTGCCAGCGGTTTTCCCGGGGGAATAGGCTACACCTTC. This encodes CASGFPGGIGYTF.

This clone was found a few times. The chain employs TRBV6-6 and TRBJ2-7; D might be TRBD1 (6 bases). The CDR3 is 12 residues long. Trimming removed 6 bases at V and 5 bases at J, with 11 bases between. Germline V gene sequence: CDR1 MNHNY, CDR2 SVGAGI (reference sequence). CDR3 region: CASSQNRDEQYF. For the CDR3, the DNA is TGTGCCAGCAGCCAAAACAGGGACGAGCAGTACTTC.

The chain links TRBV9 to TRBJ1-6; 7 nucleotides align to TRBD1. V lost 2 bases, J lost 8 bases, and 10 bases stayed unmatched. Germline V gene sequence: CDR1 SGDLS, CDR2 YYNGEE. This CDR3 has 16 amino acids. CDR3 protein: CASSVGLDRPDSPLHF. CDR3 sequence (DNA): TGTGCCAGCAGCGTCGGCCTGGACAGGCCGGATTCACCCCTCCACTTT.

The genes are TRBV13 and TRBJ2-1, with a tentative D call TRBD1 (5 bases). Trimming removed 0 bases from V and 5 bases from J, with 14 bases in between. The CDR3 is 16 residues long. Per germline, CDR1 PRHDT and CDR2 FYEKMQ (reference sequence). In nucleotides, the CDR3 is TGTGCCAGCAGCTTAGGCCTCAGGGTATCCCACAATGAGCAGTTCTTC. This sequence encodes CASSLGLRVSHNEQFF.

This rearrangement joins TRBV28 to TRBJ1-1; 7 bases line up with TRBD1. After removal of 3 bases from V and 5 bases from J, the junction contained 6 bases not matched to a gene. This CDR3 spans 14 amino acids. Germline V lookup: CDR1 MDHEN, CDR2 SYDVKM. CDR3 sequence reads: CASSFLRQGTEAFF. CDR3 sequence (DNA): TGTGCCAGCAGTTTCCTTCGACAGGGAACTGAAGCTTTCTTT.

The chain recombines TRBV7-9 with TRBJ2-7; 10 nucleotides match TRBD1. The CDR3 covers 16 residues. The V gene's germline CDR1 is SEHNR and CDR2 FQNEAQ (reference sequence). V dropped 3 bases and J dropped 0; count of bases not matched to a gene: 5. The CDR3 spells CASSLGTGAPSYEQYF. DNA of the CDR3: TGTGCCAGCAGCTTGGGGACAGGGGCCCCCTCCTACGAGCAGTACTTC.